This record concerns one T cell receptor beta chain sequence. The CDR3 consists of 12 residues. The ends were cut back, 5 bases at V and 4 bases at J, with 8 bases in the middle. Germline CDR1 SGHDN, CDR2 FVKESK. A sample-barcoded 5' primer and a J-beta primer mix were used in a second PCR of about 6 to 12 cycles. Using its own MiXCR run on the 5' RACE reads, TCRdb lists one record per CDR3 protein. The repertoire holds some 640,000 distinct CDR3 sequences, with around 48% as singletons. These data belong to a study of blood T cells in healthy people across ages. Sequenced sample: blood. The receptor comes from a woman aged 55-70 years in good health. V is TRBV14 and J is TRBJ1-2; D unclear. The chain's CDR3 is CASSYNLYGYTF. The CDR3 region has the DNA TGTGCCAGCAGCTACAACCTCTATGGCTACACCTTC.